This T cell receptor beta chain was sequenced for a study of beta chain features in type 1 diabetes. About the research overall: Analysis included roughly 100 million sorted cells drawn from all samples.

Study-level results: Within the patient group, naive, central memory and Treg TCRB repertoires appeared more similar to each other than within healthy donors. Type 1 diabetes patients had moderately but significantly shorter TCRB CDR3s in all four CD4+ subsets.

All of the isolated RNA was reverse transcribed, so expressed TCRB transcripts were sequenced. Profiled with immunoSEQ multiplex PCR; TCRdb holds only in-frame clones, not every one. Among about 160,000 clones listed, about 8% were seen once. The germline CDR1 and CDR2 sequences are MNHEY and SMNVEV (reference sequence). V dropped 6 bases and J dropped 2 bases, with 5 bases sitting between them. The CDR3 extends over 13 amino acids. A word on this clone: What it binds is unknown.

A CD45RO/CCR7/CD25/CD127/CD95/CD27 panel sorted naive, central memory, regulatory and stem cell-like memory CD4+ cells. The sample comprised central memory CD4+ T cells from blood. The clonotype comes from a woman aged 40 to 50 with type 1 diabetes. This rearrangement joins TRBV27 to TRBJ1-6; D is ambiguous. CDR3 protein: CASRITYNSPLHF. In DNA, the CDR3 is TGTGCCAGCAGAATCACCTATAATTCACCCCTCCACTTT.